A selection of T cell receptor beta chains follows, all from one sample in a study of T cell responses to AZD1222 COVID-19 vaccine. Measured with immunoSEQ multiplex PCR; TCRdb has only the in-frame clones, and not every one. Of 75,000 to 95,000 clones listed, 88% were seen once; the top ten hold roughly a fifth. The sequenced sample was peripheral blood, obtained on day 0 of AZD1222 vaccination. The receptors originated from an adult in good health. Each CDR3 is given with its conserved first and last residue. A D gene is named only where the DNA matches it firmly. A clone size is listed for some rows: how often the clone was seen (once, few, many), or a class if it is expanded.

d_gene: TRBD1
abundance: .
v_gene: TRBV7-9
len: 12
j_gene: TRBJ1-4
CDR3nt: TGTGCCAGCAGCCTCGACAGGGGGCAACTGTTTTTT
CDR3aa: CASSLDRGQLFF

d_gene: .
abundance: .
v_gene: TRBV5-8
len: 14
j_gene: TRBJ1-2
CDR3nt: TGTGCCAGCAGCTTCCAGGTGGTGGGCATGGGCTACACCTTC
CDR3aa: CASSFQVVGMGYTF

d_gene: .
abundance: once
v_gene: TRBV19
len: 14
j_gene: TRBJ1-5
CDR3nt: TGTGCCAGTAGCCGGGGTTCGAGCAATCAGCCCCAGCATTTT
CDR3aa: CASSRGSSNQPQHF

d_gene: .
abundance: .
v_gene: TRBV2
len: 14
j_gene: TRBJ1-5
CDR3nt: TGTGCCAGCAGTGACCAGGCGGGCCCTCAGCCCCAGCATTTT
CDR3aa: CASSDQAGPQPQHF

d_gene: .
abundance: .
v_gene: TRBV11-3
len: 14
j_gene: TRBJ2-3
CDR3nt: TGTGCCAGCAGCCCCTCTTCCTCCACAGATACGCAGTATTTT
CDR3aa: CASSPSSSTDTQYF

d_gene: .
abundance: once
v_gene: TRBV19
len: 13
j_gene: TRBJ1-6
CDR3nt: TGTGCCAGTAGCCTCGGACTGGAATCACCCCTCCACTTT
CDR3aa: CASSLGLESPLHF

d_gene: .
abundance: .
v_gene: TRBV19
len: 13
j_gene: TRBJ1-2
CDR3nt: TGTGCCAGTAGTATAGCCACCTTCTATGGCTACACCTTC
CDR3aa: CASSIATFYGYTF

d_gene: .
abundance: .
v_gene: TRBV6-1
len: 12
j_gene: TRBJ2-1
CDR3nt: TGTGCCAGCAGTGAATTAGGACTAGAGCAGTTCTTC
CDR3aa: CASSELGLEQFF

d_gene: .
abundance: .
v_gene: TRBV28
len: 16
j_gene: TRBJ2-7
CDR3nt: TGTGCCAGCAGTTTAGCCTCAGGGGACCTGGACTACGAGCAGTACTTC
CDR3aa: CASSLASGDLDYEQYF

d_gene: TRBD1
abundance: once
v_gene: TRBV28
len: 14
j_gene: TRBJ1-4
CDR3nt: TGTGCCAGCTCCCTGCCGGGACAGGGGAAAAAACTGTTTTTT
CDR3aa: CASSLPGQGKKLFF

d_gene: .
abundance: .
v_gene: TRBV5-1
len: 15
j_gene: TRBJ1-4
CDR3nt: TGCGCCAGCAGCTTGCGCGGGACATCTGGGGAAAAACTGTTTTTT
CDR3aa: CASSLRGTSGEKLFF

d_gene: TRBD2
abundance: .
v_gene: TRBV6-2/TRBV6-3
len: 18
j_gene: TRBJ2-4
CDR3nt: TGTGCCAGCAGTTACCCTGTGGGACTAGCCCTAGCCAAAAACATTCAGTACTTC
CDR3aa: CASSYPVGLALAKNIQYF

d_gene: TRBD1
abundance: .
v_gene: TRBV6-5
len: 13
j_gene: TRBJ1-1
CDR3nt: TGTGCCACCGCGGACAGGGCGAACACTGAAGCTTTCTTT
CDR3aa: CATADRANTEAFF

d_gene: .
abundance: .
v_gene: TRBV5-6
len: 15
j_gene: TRBJ2-2
CDR3nt: TGTGCCAGCAGCTTTTGGGCAGGGGACACCGGGGAGCTGTTTTTT
CDR3aa: CASSFWAGDTGELFF

d_gene: TRBD2
abundance: .
v_gene: TRBV5-4
len: 16
j_gene: TRBJ2-3
CDR3nt: TGTGCCAGCAGCGACCCGGGGCGGGAGTGGAAAGATACGCAGTATTTT
CDR3aa: CASSDPGREWKDTQYF

d_gene: .
abundance: few
v_gene: TRBV7-8
len: 14
j_gene: TRBJ1-3
CDR3nt: TGTGCCAGCAGCTTAGGGACAGATTTGAACACCATATATTTT
CDR3aa: CASSLGTDLNTIYF

d_gene: .
abundance: .
v_gene: TRBV7-9
len: 13
j_gene: TRBJ1-4
CDR3nt: TGTGCCAGCAGGGAACGACAGGAGGAAAAACTGTTTTTT
CDR3aa: CASRERQEEKLFF

d_gene: TRBD1
abundance: .
v_gene: TRBV7-9
len: 14
j_gene: TRBJ2-3
CDR3nt: TGTGCCAGCAGCCGGGACAGGGGGGGAGATACGCAGTATTTT
CDR3aa: CASSRDRGGDTQYF

d_gene: .
abundance: .
v_gene: TRBV7-8
len: 14
j_gene: TRBJ2-7
CDR3nt: TGTGCCAGCAGCTTAGAAGACAGCTCCTACGAGCAGTACTTC
CDR3aa: CASSLEDSSYEQYF

d_gene: TRBD2
abundance: .
v_gene: TRBV28
len: 14
j_gene: TRBJ2-7
CDR3nt: TGTGCCAGCACCCGCGCGGGAGTCGCCTACGAGCAGTACTTC
CDR3aa: CASTRAGVAYEQYF

d_gene: .
abundance: .
v_gene: TRBV28
len: 13
j_gene: TRBJ1-2
CDR3nt: TGTGCCAGCATAGGGGGGAATAACTATGGCTACACCTTC
CDR3aa: CASIGGNNYGYTF

d_gene: .
abundance: .
v_gene: TRBV7-6
len: 16
j_gene: TRBJ1-4
CDR3nt: TGTGCCAGCAGCCTCCGGCCCGGGGCAACTAATGAAAAACTGTTTTTT
CDR3aa: CASSLRPGATNEKLFF

d_gene: .
abundance: .
v_gene: TRBV12-5
len: 13
j_gene: TRBJ1-5
CDR3nt: TGTGCTAGTGGGATGGGGATGGAACAGCCCCAGCATTTT
CDR3aa: CASGMGMEQPQHF

d_gene: .
abundance: .
v_gene: TRBV11-2
len: 15
j_gene: TRBJ1-1
CDR3nt: TGTGCCAGCAGCTTAAAAGGGGCCCTAAGGACTGAAGCTTTCTTT
CDR3aa: CASSLKGALRTEAFF

d_gene: .
abundance: few
v_gene: TRBV6-1
len: 16
j_gene: TRBJ2-3
CDR3nt: TGTGCCAGCAGTGAGGCCTACGGGACAATCACAGATACGCAGTATTTT
CDR3aa: CASSEAYGTITDTQYF

d_gene: TRBD1
abundance: few
v_gene: TRBV2
len: 14
j_gene: TRBJ1-5
CDR3nt: TGTGCCAGCAGTTGGACAGGGGGCAATCAGCCCCAGCATTTT
CDR3aa: CASSWTGGNQPQHF

d_gene: .
abundance: .
v_gene: TRBV19
len: 12
j_gene: TRBJ2-7
CDR3nt: TGTGCCAGTAGGGACAATCCCTACGAGCAGTACTTC
CDR3aa: CASRDNPYEQYF

d_gene: TRBD1
abundance: .
v_gene: TRBV4-3
len: 15
j_gene: TRBJ2-1
CDR3nt: TGCGCCAGCAGCCAAAATCACAGGGGGCTAGGGGAGCAGTTCTTC
CDR3aa: CASSQNHRGLGEQFF

d_gene: .
abundance: .
v_gene: TRBV10-3
len: 15
j_gene: TRBJ2-2
CDR3nt: TGTGCCATCAGAAGTAAACCGGGGTTCACCGGGGAGCTGTTTTTT
CDR3aa: CAIRSKPGFTGELFF

d_gene: TRBD1
abundance: .
v_gene: TRBV27
len: 15
j_gene: TRBJ2-1
CDR3nt: TGTGCCAGCTCCCGAACAGGGGCCTCTATCAATGAGCAGTTCTTC
CDR3aa: CASSRTGASINEQFF

d_gene: .
abundance: .
v_gene: TRBV7-9
len: 15
j_gene: TRBJ2-2
CDR3nt: TGTGCCAGCAGTCCCCCGGGCAGGGTGGCCGGGGAGCTGTTTTTT
CDR3aa: CASSPPGRVAGELFF

d_gene: .
abundance: .
v_gene: TRBV5-1
len: 13
j_gene: TRBJ2-3
CDR3nt: TGCGCCAGCAGCTTAAGGCCCGACGATACGCAGTATTTT
CDR3aa: CASSLRPDDTQYF

d_gene: .
abundance: once
v_gene: TRBV7-2
len: 13
j_gene: TRBJ2-1
CDR3nt: TGTGCCAGCAGACTTCCAGGTTACAATGAGCAGTTCTTC
CDR3aa: CASRLPGYNEQFF

d_gene: TRBD1
abundance: .
v_gene: TRBV4-1
len: 16
j_gene: TRBJ2-1
CDR3nt: TGCGCCAGCAGCCAAGACGGGACAGGGAGCTACAATGAGCAGTTCTTC
CDR3aa: CASSQDGTGSYNEQFF

d_gene: .
abundance: .
v_gene: TRBV2
len: 15
j_gene: TRBJ1-5
CDR3nt: TGTGCCAGCAGTTCGGGACAAGGGGCATATCAGCCCCAGCATTTT
CDR3aa: CASSSGQGAYQPQHF

d_gene: TRBD2
abundance: .
v_gene: TRBV11-2
len: 17
j_gene: TRBJ2-7
CDR3nt: TGTGCCAGCAGCCCCCTCCGGGGAGCGGGGGAGTCCTACGAGCAGTACTTC
CDR3aa: CASSPLRGAGESYEQYF

d_gene: .
abundance: .
v_gene: TRBV25-1
len: 13
j_gene: TRBJ1-1
CDR3nt: TGTGCCAGCGACCCGGGACTGAGAACTGAAGCTTTCTTT
CDR3aa: CASDPGLRTEAFF

d_gene: .
abundance: .
v_gene: TRBV11-2
len: 13
j_gene: TRBJ1-1
CDR3nt: TGTGCCAGCACTCGACAGACGGCGGGTGAAGCTTTCTTT
CDR3aa: CASTRQTAGEAFF

d_gene: TRBD1
abundance: .
v_gene: TRBV11-2
len: 14
j_gene: TRBJ1-1
CDR3nt: TGTGCCAGCAGCTTAAGGGGGCTCGTCACTGAAGCTTTCTTT
CDR3aa: CASSLRGLVTEAFF

d_gene: .
abundance: .
v_gene: TRBV24-1
len: 13
j_gene: TRBJ2-1
CDR3nt: TGTGCCACCAGTGATTTATCGATTAGAGAGCAGTTCTTC
CDR3aa: CATSDLSIREQFF

d_gene: TRBD1
abundance: .
v_gene: TRBV19
len: 14
j_gene: TRBJ1-1
CDR3nt: TGTGCCAGTCACCGGGACAGGGGGAACACTGAAGCTTTCTTT
CDR3aa: CASHRDRGNTEAFF

d_gene: TRBD1
abundance: .
v_gene: TRBV3-1/TRBV3-2
len: 14
j_gene: TRBJ2-7
CDR3nt: TGTGCCAGCAGTCCTCAGGGGGCTCGGAACGAGCAGTACTTC
CDR3aa: CASSPQGARNEQYF

d_gene: .
abundance: few
v_gene: TRBV19
len: 14
j_gene: TRBJ1-4
CDR3nt: TGTGCCAGTAGTATCAGTGTATCTAATGAAAAACTGTTTTTT
CDR3aa: CASSISVSNEKLFF

d_gene: .
abundance: .
v_gene: TRBV9
len: 12
j_gene: TRBJ2-1
CDR3nt: TGTGCCAGCAGCGGGGGGATGAATGAGCAGTTCTTC
CDR3aa: CASSGGMNEQFF